The 18 T cell receptor beta chains in this list originate from one sample, sequenced in a study of blood T cell dynamics during melanoma immunotherapy. Profiled with immunoSEQ multiplex PCR; TCRdb holds only in-frame clones, not every one. The sample lists 5,600 or so clones, around 80% seen once, with roughly a third in the top ten. Time point noted: week 3, after first cycle of checkpoint inhibitor. The sample was blood, taken from a patient treated with checkpoint blockade. The receptors originated from a human donor with melanoma.

The chain couples TRBV18 to TRBJ2-7; D unresolved. This CDR3 is built from 13 residues. Germline CDR1 and CDR2: KGHSH and LQKENI. Trimming stripped 3 bases from V and 0 bases from J, with 6 bases between. This chain's CDR3 is CASSPPGSYEQYF. Here the CDR3 DNA reads TGTGCCAGCTCACCCCCGGGCTCCTACGAGCAGTACTTC.

Only one count was recorded for this clone. This chain uses TRBV10-3 with TRBJ2-7, with D possibly TRBD1 on 5 matching bases. V was pared by 6 bases and J by 3 bases, with 6 bases between. Germline values: CDR1 ENHRY, CDR2 SYGVKD. The CDR3 runs 11 residues. CDR3: CAIRGLYEQYF. The CDR3 DNA follows: TGTGCCATCAGGGGGCTCTACGAGCAGTACTTC.

The genes are TRBV2 and TRBJ1-2; TRBD1 agrees at 8 bases. Losses at the gene ends were 10 bases for V and 2 bases for J; bases not matched to a gene: 3. Germline values: CDR1 SNHLY, CDR2 FYNNEI. This CDR3 contains 12 residues. CDR3 sequence reads: CAIGQGNYGYTF. The CDR3 DNA follows: TGTGCCATCGGACAGGGCAACTATGGCTACACCTTC.

V and J are TRBV7-8 and TRBJ2-5, with D perhaps being TRBD1 or TRBD2 (5 bases each). Germline lookup yields CDR1 SGHVS and CDR2 FQNEAQ. The CDR3 is 14 residues long. Trimming left V 3 bases short and J 1 base short, with 9 bases between. The DNA for the CDR3 is TGTGCCAGCAGCTTTTTGGGGGTCCAAGAGACCCAGTACTTC. This codes for CASSFLGVQETQYF.

The rearrangement links TRBV2 to TRBJ1-4; no definite D call. Trimming stripped 5 bases from V and 3 bases from J, with 13 bases between. This CDR3 comprises 15 residues. Germline lookup yields CDR1 SNHLY and CDR2 FYNNEI. For the CDR3, the DNA is TGTGCCAGCAGTCCCCCGCTGGTATCTAATGAAAAACTGTTTTTT. Translated, it gives CASSPPLVSNEKLFF.

The J gene is TRBJ1-2, the V gene TRBV27, with no clear D. Between the trimmed V and J ends, which lost 1 base and 0 bases, there was a span of 15 bases. The CDR3 extends over 17 amino acids. Germline V gene sequence: CDR1 MNHEY, CDR2 SMNVEV (reference sequence). The CDR3 region has the DNA TGTGCCAGCAGTTTATGGGCCCACCCGGGCTCTAACTATGGCTACACCTTC. This sequence encodes CASSLWAHPGSNYGYTF.

J is TRBJ2-2 and V is TRBV7-2; D is unresolved. Deletions cut 5 bases from V and 9 bases from J, with 7 bases between. CDR1 and CDR2 from the germline V gene are SGHTA and FQGNSA. The CDR3 totals 11 residues. The CDR3, as DNA: TGTGCCAGCAGCGCCCGCCGGGAGCTGTTTTTT. It yields the protein CASSARRELFF.

The CDR3 DNA sequence: TGTGCCAGCAGCTCATCGGACGGTTCTTATGAAAAACTGTTTTTT. It yields the protein CASSSSDGSYEKLFF. The chain couples TRBV5-4 to TRBJ1-4; D gene unclear. V was pared by 3 bases and J by 6 bases, with 15 bases between. CDR1 and CDR2 (germline): SGHNT, YYREEE (reference sequence). This CDR3 has 15 amino acids.

CDR3 coding DNA: TGTGCCAGTAGTCACTCCAGGGATGTTACCTTCTATGGCTACACCTTC. Its protein is CASSHSRDVTFYGYTF. The rearrangement joins TRBV19 to TRBJ1-2; TRBD1 is a possible D gene (5 bases). Germline V gene lookup returns CDR1 LNHDA and CDR2 SQIVND (reference sequence). There are 16 residues in the CDR3. The V gene lost 5 bases and the J gene lost 4 bases, with 20 bases spanning the gap.

This clone turned up a few times. This rearrangement joins TRBV7-2 to TRBJ1-4; tentatively, D is TRBD1 (5 bases). CDR3 length equals 13 residues. Between the trimmed V and J ends, which lost 2 bases and 11 bases, there was a span of 12 bases. Germline V gives CDR1 SGHTA, CDR2 FQGNSA. For the CDR3, the DNA is TGTGCCAGCAGCTTATTTCTGACAGCTAAACTGTTTTTT. Its protein is CASSLFLTAKLFF.

The CDR3 bases are TGTGCCATCAGTGACCAGGGTCCGAACACTGAAGCTTTCTTT. Translating it yields CAISDQGPNTEAFF. The chain employs TRBV10-3 and TRBJ1-1, with D tentatively TRBD1 (5 bases). V was cut by 3 bases and J by 1 base, with 9 bases left in between. This CDR3 region has 14 residues. Germline V CDR1 and CDR2: ENHRY, SYGVKD.

The rearrangement uses TRBV2 and TRBJ1-2; 8 bases map to TRBD1. Trimming cost V 2 bases and J 4 bases; bases outside gene matches: 6. This CDR3 comprises 15 residues. In germline, CDR1 is SNHLY, CDR2 FYNNEI. The CDR3 sequence is CASSETAGGLYGYTF. DNA of the CDR3: TGTGCCAGCAGTGAAACGGCAGGGGGCCTCTATGGCTACACCTTC.

This chain uses TRBV30 with TRBJ1-5, with D unclear. Germline V gene lookup returns CDR1 GTSNPN and CDR2 SVGIG (reference sequence). V was trimmed by 2 bases and J by 4 bases, leaving 6 bases between them. The CDR3 contains 12 residues. CDR3 region: CAWSRGNQPQHF. The CDR3 coding sequence is TGTGCCTGGAGTCGAGGAAATCAGCCCCAGCATTTT.

The chain combines TRBV15 with TRBJ1-5; TRBD1 matches at 11 bases. Germline V gene sequence: CDR1 LNHNV, CDR2 YYDKDF (reference sequence). The CDR3 spans 17 residues. With 3 bases clipped from V and 4 bases from J, the junction kept 8 bases outside the gene matches. The CDR3 bases are TGTGCCACCAGCAGGTCGGGGACAGGGGGATGGAATCAGCCCCAGCATTTT. Encoded protein: CATSRSGTGGWNQPQHF.

Comment on this clone: This likely reflects a read error, since a far larger clone is one base away. Different DNA sequences within this sample yield the same CDR3. The chain carries TRBV5-4 and TRBJ1-2, with D possibly matching TRBD1 (5 bases). The germline V gene encodes CDR1 SGHNT and CDR2 YYREEE (reference sequence). The CDR3 is 14 amino acids. Trimming shortened V by 0 bases and J by 4 bases, and 10 bases separated the two germline ends. The CDR3: CASSLGGYPYGYTF. CDR3 coding DNA: TGTGCCAGCAGCTTGGGGGGGTACCCCTATGGCTACACCTTC. The variable domain in full, completed from reference TRBV5-4 and TRBJ1-2, reads ETGVTQSPTHLIKTRGQQVTLRCSSQSGHNTVSWYQQALGQGPQFIFQYYREEENGRGNFPPRFSGLQFPNYSSELNVNALELDDSALYLCASSLGGYPYGYTFGSGTRLTVV.

This clone was recorded only once. V usage is TRBV11-2 and J usage is TRBJ2-3, with TRBD2 matching 7 bases. V trimming: 3 bases; J trimming: 8 bases; junction bases outside the gene matches: 11. Per the germline V gene, CDR1 is SGHAT and CDR2 is FQNNGV. This CDR3 comprises 15 residues. CDR3 DNA: TGTGCCAGCAGCTTGGGGGGAGGGATGGGTGCTACGCAGTATTTT. Translated: CASSLGGGMGATQYF. The whole variable domain, filled in from reference TRBV11-2 and TRBJ2-3, reads EAGVAQSPRYKIIEKRQSVAFWCNPISGHATLYWYQQILGQGPKLLIQFQNNGVVDDSQLPKDRFSAERLKGVDSTLKIQPAKLEDSAVYLCASSLGGGMGATQYFGPGTRLTVL.

This rearrangement joins TRBV19 to TRBJ2-3, with 12 bases matching TRBD2. Germline V gene sequence: CDR1 LNHDA, CDR2 SQIVND (reference sequence). The CDR3 is made up of 15 amino acids. V dropped 3 bases and J dropped 6; count of bases not matched to a gene: 4. The CDR3 nucleotides are TGTGCCAGTAGTATGACTAGCGGGAGTATGGATACGCAGTATTTT. Its protein product is CASSMTSGSMDTQYF. The variable domain in full, with the rest retrieved from reference TRBV19 and TRBJ2-3, is DGGITQSPKYLFRKEGQNVTLSCEQNLNHDAMYWYRQDPGQGLRLIYYSQIVNDFQKGDIAEGYSVSREKKESFPLTVTSAQKNPTAFYLCASSMTSGSMDTQYFGPGTRLTVL.

This sequence joins TRBV11-2 and TRBJ2-1, with D possibly matching TRBD2 (6 bases). V was shortened by 3 bases and J by 9 bases, with 12 bases between the two germline ends. The CDR3 contains 13 residues. The germline V gene encodes CDR1 SGHAT and CDR2 FQNNGV. CDR3 amino acids: CASSLWGEAEQFF. CDR3 sequence (DNA): TGTGCCAGCAGCTTGTGGGGGGAGGCTGAGCAGTTCTTC.